A selection of T cell receptor beta chains follows, all from one sample in a study of PD-L1 blockade in urothelial cancer. Clones were read by immunoSEQ multiplex PCR, and TCRdb kept only the in-frame ones, dropping some. The data contain over 25,000 clones, around three quarters of them singletons. The source material was PBMCs, sampled around atezolizumab (anti-PD-L1) treatment. Receptors originate from a man between 65 and 85 years old with urothelial cancer. Both conserved end residues are part of each CDR3. A D gene is named only where the DNA matches it firmly. Rows may omit the clone size; those that give it use once, few, many or a size class.

>NA|NA|TRBV15|TRBJ2-6
TGTGCCACCAGCGATGGGGCAGGGGCTGGGGCCAACGTCCTGACTTTC
CATSDGAGAGANVLTF
>NA|NA|TRBV18|TRBJ2-3
TGTGCCAGCTCATCTGCCTTCTACCCCACAGATACGCAGTATTTT
CASSSAFYPTDTQYF
>NA|NA|TRBV16|TRBJ1-1
TGTGCCAGCAGCCAAAATTTGGGGGGGCAGGGTGAAGCTTTCTTT
CASSQNLGGQGEAFF
>TRBD2|NA|TRBV7-6|TRBJ2-1
TGTGCCAGCAGCTTAGAGTTAGCGGGAGTCTCCTACAATGAGCAGTTCTTC
CASSLELAGVSYNEQFF
>TRBD1|NA|TRBV19|TRBJ1-1
TGTGCCAGTAGTACCTACCTCGGGACAGGGGTCCCTGAAGCTTTCTTT
CASSTYLGTGVPEAFF
>NA|NA|TRBV20-1|TRBJ2-7
TGCAGTGCTGGCCACCCTCTAGGGCAGTACTTC
CSAGHPLGQYF
>NA|once|TRBV18|TRBJ1-1
TGTGCCAGCTCACTCCCGGGACAAGCCAACACTGAAGCTTTCTTT
CASSLPGQANTEAFF
>NA|NA|TRBV28|TRBJ2-1
TGTGCCAGCAGCTTCAGTAACAGGGTGAATGAGCAGTTCTTC
CASSFSNRVNEQFF
>NA|NA|TRBV9|TRBJ2-3
TGTGCCAGCAGCGTAGATCTTGATACGCAGTATTTT
CASSVDLDTQYF
>NA|NA|TRBV29-1|TRBJ1-1
TGCAGCGTTGGTCAGGGTTTAGGTGCTTTCTTT
CSVGQGLGAFF
>TRBD1|few|TRBV7-2|TRBJ1-1
TGTGCCAGCAGCTTAGGGGGGGTAGGGGGCCACGCTTTCTTT
CASSLGGVGGHAFF
>NA|NA|TRBV4-2|TRBJ2-5
TGTGCCAGCAGCCAAGATCGGGGTGGGGTGGAGACCCAGTACTTC
CASSQDRGGVETQYF
>TRBD1|once|TRBV10-3|TRBJ1-1
TGTGCCATCAGTGCCCTGGACAGGCAAAACACTGAAGCTTTCTTT
CAISALDRQNTEAFF
>NA|NA|TRBV5-5|TRBJ1-1
TGTGCCAGCAGCTTAGGCGGGGGCACTGAAGCTTTCTTT
CASSLGGGTEAFF
>NA|NA|TRBV19|TRBJ1-5
TGTGCCAGTAGCCCTATACGGGGGGGCAATCAGCCCCAGCATTTT
CASSPIRGGNQPQHF
>NA|once|TRBV7-2|TRBJ1-2
TGTGCCAGCAGCTTCGCTGAGGGTAGGAGTCGCTACACCTTC
CASSFAEGRSRYTF
>TRBD1|NA|TRBV6-6|TRBJ2-7
TGTGCCAGCAGACGTCCCGGGACAGGGTACGAGCAGTACTTC
CASRRPGTGYEQYF
>NA|few|TRBV5-1|TRBJ2-3
TGCGCCAGCGCATTGGGGGGGCCGAGCACAGATACGCAGTATTTT
CASALGGPSTDTQYF
>TRBD1|medium-sized|TRBV6-1|TRBJ2-3
TGTGCCAGCAGTCCGACAGGGGCTTCAGCTACGCAGTATTTT
CASSPTGASATQYF
>TRBD1|NA|TRBV4-3|TRBJ2-2
TGCGCCAGCAGCCAGCCGGGACAGGGAACCGGGGAGCTGTTTTTT
CASSQPGQGTGELFF
>NA|NA|TRBV5-6|TRBJ1-1
TGTGCCAGCAGCGGGGGCTCAACCGCTTTCTTT
CASSGGSTAFF
>TRBD1|NA|TRBV19|TRBJ2-5
TGTGCCAGTAGTGTAAACAGGGGGCGGCTGGAGACCCAGTACTTC
CASSVNRGRLETQYF
>NA|NA|TRBV7-8|TRBJ2-1
TGTGCCAGCAGCTTTTACAGGGTCAGCTCCTACAATGAGCAGTTCTTC
CASSFYRVSSYNEQFF
>TRBD1|NA|TRBV18|TRBJ2-5
TGTGCCAGCTCACCGTCCCCGAGACAGGGACGTAAAGAGACCCAGTACTTC
CASSPSPRQGRKETQYF
>TRBD1|NA|TRBV7-2|TRBJ2-7
TGTGCCAGCAGCTTAGGATCAACAGGGACAGGGGGCGCGGTAGGCGAGCAGTACTTC
CASSLGSTGTGGAVGEQYF
>TRBD2|NA|TRBV11-3|TRBJ2-1
TGTGCCAGCAGCTTGGGGACTAGCGGGTACAATGAGCAGTTCTTC
CASSLGTSGYNEQFF
>TRBD1|NA|TRBV7-2|TRBJ2-7
TGTGCCAGCAGCTTAAGGGGGCGTGCCAGAGACGAGCAGTACTTC
CASSLRGRARDEQYF
>TRBD1|NA|TRBV9|TRBJ2-1
TGTGCCAGCAGCGCACAGGGGAACTCCTACAATGAGCAGTTCTTC
CASSAQGNSYNEQFF
>NA|NA|TRBV6-5|TRBJ2-1
TGTGCCAGCAGCGTTAACGGCAATGAGCAGTTCTTC
CASSVNGNEQFF
>TRBD1|NA|TRBV28|TRBJ1-5
TGTGCCAGCATACACAGGGGGATTTATAGCAATCAGCCCCAGCATTTT
CASIHRGIYSNQPQHF
>NA|NA|TRBV9|TRBJ2-6
TGTGCCAGCAGCGCGGAGGGACTGTGGAGCTCTGGGGCCAACGTCCTGACTTTC
CASSAEGLWSSGANVLTF
>NA|NA|TRBV11-3|TRBJ2-3
TGTGCCAGCAGCTTAGCGGCAGATACGCAGTATTTT
CASSLAADTQYF
>NA|NA|TRBV6-1|TRBJ1-5
TGTGCCAGCAGCACCGGACAGACTAATCAGCCCCAGCATTTT
CASSTGQTNQPQHF
>TRBD1|NA|TRBV25-1|TRBJ2-3
TGTGCCAGCAGTAGGGCAGGGGGCAGACGCACAGATACGCAGTATTTT
CASSRAGGRRTDTQYF
>NA|NA|TRBV15|TRBJ2-2
TGTGCCACCAGCAGGTATTTTTCCACCGGGGAGCTGTTTTTT
CATSRYFSTGELFF
>NA|NA|TRBV5-1|TRBJ2-3
TGCGCCAGCAGCATAGGATATCAGGGGAGCACAGATACGCAGTATTTT
CASSIGYQGSTDTQYF
>NA|few|TRBV6-1|TRBJ1-4
TGTGCCAGCAGTGTAGAAGCAACTAATGAAAAACTGTTTTTT
CASSVEATNEKLFF
>NA|NA|TRBV28|TRBJ2-7
TGTGCCAGCAGTTTTTATGGGAGCTCCTACGAGCAGTACTTC
CASSFYGSSYEQYF
>TRBD1|few|TRBV10-1|TRBJ2-7
TGCGCCAGCAGTGAGTCGAGTGACAGGGGGCTCTCTTACGAGCAGTACTTC
CASSESSDRGLSYEQYF
>NA|NA|TRBV9|TRBJ1-1
TGTGCCAGCAGCGTAGCCGCCTTAGCGGGAACTGAAGCTTTCTTT
CASSVAALAGTEAFF
>NA|NA|TRBV7-9|TRBJ2-1
TGTGCCAGCAGCCCGACCGGGACTCACTCCTACAATGAGCAGTTCTTC
CASSPTGTHSYNEQFF
>TRBD1|NA|TRBV9|TRBJ1-4
TGTGCCAGCAGCGCGCCCACTTCTGCAGGGGGGAATGAAAAACTGTTTTTT
CASSAPTSAGGNEKLFF
>TRBD2|NA|TRBV27|TRBJ2-1
TGTGCCAGCAGTCCCGAATCCGGACTAGCGGGGGTCTACAATGAGCAGTTCTTC
CASSPESGLAGVYNEQFF
>TRBD2|NA|TRBV7-2|TRBJ2-3
TGTGCCAGCAGCCGCGAGAGGTCTAGCGGGAGAACAGATACGCAGTATTTT
CASSRERSSGRTDTQYF
>NA|NA|TRBV11-3|TRBJ2-4
TGTGCCAGCAGCTTAGGGGGGGACATTCAGTACTTC
CASSLGGDIQYF